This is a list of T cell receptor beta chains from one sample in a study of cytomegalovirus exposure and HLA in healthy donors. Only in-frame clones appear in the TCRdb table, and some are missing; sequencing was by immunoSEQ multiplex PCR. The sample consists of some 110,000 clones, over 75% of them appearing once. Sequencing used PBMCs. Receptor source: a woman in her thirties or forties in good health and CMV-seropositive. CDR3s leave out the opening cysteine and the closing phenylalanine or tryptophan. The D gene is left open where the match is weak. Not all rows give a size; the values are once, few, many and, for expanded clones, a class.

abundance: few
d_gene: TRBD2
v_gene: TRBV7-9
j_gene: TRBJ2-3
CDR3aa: ASSTPGLGENTQY

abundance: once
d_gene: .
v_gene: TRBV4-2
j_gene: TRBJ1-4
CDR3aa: ASSQGLRRNNRDHSTNEKLF

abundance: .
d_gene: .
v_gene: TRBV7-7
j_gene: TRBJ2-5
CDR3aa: ASSPGPGGETQY

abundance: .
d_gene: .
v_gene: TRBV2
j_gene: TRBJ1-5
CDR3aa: ASREDGPNQPQH

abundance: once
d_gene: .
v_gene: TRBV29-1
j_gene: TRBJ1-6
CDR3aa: SVLSSSEGALH

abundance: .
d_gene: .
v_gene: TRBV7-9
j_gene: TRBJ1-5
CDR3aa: SSSLEQPQH

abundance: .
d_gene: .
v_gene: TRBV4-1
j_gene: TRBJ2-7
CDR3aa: ASSQDLRGSYEQY

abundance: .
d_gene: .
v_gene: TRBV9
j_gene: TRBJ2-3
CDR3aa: ASSYRLDTQY

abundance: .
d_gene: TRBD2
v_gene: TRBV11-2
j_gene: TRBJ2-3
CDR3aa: ASSLARGADTQY

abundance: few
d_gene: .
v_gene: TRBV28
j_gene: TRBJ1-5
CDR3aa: ASSAIADYSNQPQH

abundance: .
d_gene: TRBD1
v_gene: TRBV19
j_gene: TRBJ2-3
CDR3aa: ASRRTGTTDTQY

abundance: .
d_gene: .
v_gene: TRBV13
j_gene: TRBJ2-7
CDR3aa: ASSLDQVAYEQY

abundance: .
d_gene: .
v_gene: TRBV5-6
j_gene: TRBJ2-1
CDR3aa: ASSLSVSYNEQF

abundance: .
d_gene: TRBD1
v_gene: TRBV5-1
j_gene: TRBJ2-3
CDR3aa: ASSLLGTDGLGPTDTQY

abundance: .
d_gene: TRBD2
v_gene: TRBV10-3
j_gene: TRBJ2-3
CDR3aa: AITLSGRASDTQY

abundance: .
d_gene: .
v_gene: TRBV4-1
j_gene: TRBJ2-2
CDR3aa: ASSRGPSWGDRRKYNTGELF

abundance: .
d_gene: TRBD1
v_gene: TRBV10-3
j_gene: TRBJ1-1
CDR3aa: AISESGTGATEAF

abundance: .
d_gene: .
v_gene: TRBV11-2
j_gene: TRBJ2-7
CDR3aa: ASSPRLLVSSYEQY

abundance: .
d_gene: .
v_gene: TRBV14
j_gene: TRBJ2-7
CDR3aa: ASSQARPSPTYEQY

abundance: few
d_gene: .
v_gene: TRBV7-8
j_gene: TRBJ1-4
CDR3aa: ASSLNGGGANEKLF

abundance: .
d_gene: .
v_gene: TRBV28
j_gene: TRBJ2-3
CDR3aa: ASSLMAVLGTDTQY

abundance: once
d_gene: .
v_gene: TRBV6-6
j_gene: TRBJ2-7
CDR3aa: ASSTGLRDEQY

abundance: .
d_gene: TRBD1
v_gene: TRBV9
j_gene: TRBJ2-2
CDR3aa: ASSALPTGRQGVTGELF

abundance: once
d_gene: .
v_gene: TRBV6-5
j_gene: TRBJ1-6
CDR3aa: ASSYSNQVNSPLH

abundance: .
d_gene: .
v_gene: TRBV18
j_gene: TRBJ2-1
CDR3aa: ASSRPSQFNEQF

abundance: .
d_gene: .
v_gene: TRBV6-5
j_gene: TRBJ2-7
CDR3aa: ASSYQGADDEQY

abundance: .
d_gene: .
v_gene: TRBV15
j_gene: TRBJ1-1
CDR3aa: ATSRDDSMNTEAF

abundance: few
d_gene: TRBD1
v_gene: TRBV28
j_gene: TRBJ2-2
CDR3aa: ASSQTGQTSNTGELF

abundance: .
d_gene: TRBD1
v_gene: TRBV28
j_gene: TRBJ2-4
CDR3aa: ASSPTKGAGRAKNIQY

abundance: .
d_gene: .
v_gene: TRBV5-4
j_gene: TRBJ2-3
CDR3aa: ASSLVEGVLTDTQY

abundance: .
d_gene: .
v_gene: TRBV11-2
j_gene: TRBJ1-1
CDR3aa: ASSLDSTEAF

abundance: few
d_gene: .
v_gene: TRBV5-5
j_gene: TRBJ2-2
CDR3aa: ASSLGYRESGELF

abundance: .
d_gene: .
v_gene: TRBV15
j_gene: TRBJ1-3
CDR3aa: ATSRDIQGGNTIY

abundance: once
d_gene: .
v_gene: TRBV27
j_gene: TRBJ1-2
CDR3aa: ASSLSSRGIYGYT

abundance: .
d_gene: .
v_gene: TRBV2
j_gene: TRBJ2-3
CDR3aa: ASRELAGRSRTDTQY

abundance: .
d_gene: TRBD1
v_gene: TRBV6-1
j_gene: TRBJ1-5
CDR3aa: ASSEVRTGGQD

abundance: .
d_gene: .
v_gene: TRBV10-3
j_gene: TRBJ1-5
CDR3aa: AISESLGFIRDGEPQH

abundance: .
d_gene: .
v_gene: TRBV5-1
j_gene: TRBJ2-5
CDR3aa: ASSLVVVKLETQY

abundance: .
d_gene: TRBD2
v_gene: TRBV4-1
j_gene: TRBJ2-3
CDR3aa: ASSQPTTSTAQY

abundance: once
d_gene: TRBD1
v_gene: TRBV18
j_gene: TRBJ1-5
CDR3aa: ASSPVGQGSNQPQH

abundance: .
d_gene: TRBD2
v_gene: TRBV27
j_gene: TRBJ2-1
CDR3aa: ASSLSPSGGFVWEQF

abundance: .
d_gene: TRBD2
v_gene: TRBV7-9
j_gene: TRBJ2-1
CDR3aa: ASSPPSGGYNEQF

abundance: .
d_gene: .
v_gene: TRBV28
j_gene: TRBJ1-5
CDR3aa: ASSFQTAPINQPQH

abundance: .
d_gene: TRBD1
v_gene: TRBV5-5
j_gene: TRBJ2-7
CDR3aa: ASSADRYYYEQY

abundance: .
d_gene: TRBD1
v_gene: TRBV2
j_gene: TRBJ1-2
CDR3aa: ASSGQGSYT

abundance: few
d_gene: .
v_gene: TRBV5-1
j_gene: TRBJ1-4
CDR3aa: ASSRFTRNNEKLF

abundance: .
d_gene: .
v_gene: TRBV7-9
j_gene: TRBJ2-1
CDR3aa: ASSGGAEGKFNEQF

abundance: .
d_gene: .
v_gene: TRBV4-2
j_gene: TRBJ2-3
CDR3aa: ASSQDSTYTDTQY

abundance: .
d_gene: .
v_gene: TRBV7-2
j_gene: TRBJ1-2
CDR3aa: ASSLSAGGNYGYT

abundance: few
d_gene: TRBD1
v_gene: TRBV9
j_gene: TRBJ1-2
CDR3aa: ASTVARDSYGYT